This passage covers 24 T cell receptor delta chains from one sample sequenced in a study of gamma-delta T cells after stem cell transplantation. TCRdb processed the RT-PCR reads again with the CATT caller. The sample records fewer than 2,000 delta-chain clones, around 21% being singletons. The sequencing sample was made of gamma-delta T cells. Every receptor here comes from a human donor. It is not recorded whose cells these are; they may come from a transplant donor.

This clone was counted between two and nine times. J is TRDJ1 and V is TRDV2, with TRDD3 as a possible D gene (6 bases). V was trimmed by 2 bases and J by 0 bases, leaving 21 bases between them. Germline CDR1 and CDR2: GEAIGNYY and EKD. The CDR3 sequence is 18 residues long. The CDR3 loop reads CACDKMGIRDNYTDKLIF. The CDR3 nucleotides read TGTGCCTGTGACAAGATGGGGATCCGGGATAATTACACCGATAAACTCATCTTT.

This clone was recorded a few times. Relative to the germline gene, one junction end is altered; a read error may explain this. The rearrangement joins TRDV2 to TRDJ1; 9 bases map to TRDD3. The CDR3 has 16 amino acids. Germline CDR1 reads GEAIGNYY; CDR2 reads EKD. CDR3 in amino acids: CARDTLGDPKIDKLIF. CDR3 DNA: TGTGCCCGTGACACGCTGGGGGATCCCAAGATCGATAAACTCATCTTT.

As for this clone: This may be a read error: a much more frequent sequence differs by one nucleotide. The sample contains more than one DNA sequence encoding this CDR3. This chain joins TRDV2 and TRDJ1; 7 bases fit TRDD3. V was pared by 3 bases and J by 5 bases, with 23 bases of the junction left unmatched. CDR1 and CDR2 (germline): GEAIGNYY, EKD. The CDR3 totals 19 residues. The CDR3, as DNA: TGTGCCTGTGACCCATTAGGGGGATCGAAGCTTCGCCGGACAGATAAACTCATCTTT. Protein product: CACDPLGGSKLRRTDKLIF.

With regard to this clone: Being one base from a much bigger clone, this may be a read error. The chain is built from TRDV1 and TRDJ4; tentatively, D is TRDD3 (10 bases). The V gene lost 6 bases and the J gene lost 10 bases, with 36 bases spanning the gap. This CDR3 region has 18 residues. CDR1 and CDR2 from the germline V gene are TSWWSYY and QGS. The CDR3 sequence is CALGPPSYVRWGILRWIF. CDR3 sequence (DNA): TGTGCTCTTGGTCCTCCTTCCTACGTTAGATGGGGGATACTACGCTGGATCTTT.

The chain joins TRDV2 to TRDJ2, with 7 positions matching TRDD3. This CDR3 comprises 18 residues. Germline assignment: CDR1 GEAIGNYY and CDR2 EKD. The V and J ends lost 3 bases and 4 bases, in that order; junction bases with no gene match: 16. The DNA for the CDR3 is TGTGCCTGTGACTTTCTACGATCTACTGGGGACACGACAGCACAACTCTTCTTT. It codes for CACDFLRSTGDTTAQLFF.

This clone was recorded a few times. At one end the junction does not follow the germline gene, possibly because of a read error. The chain employs TRDV2 and TRDJ1; 13 bases align to TRDD3. CDR3 length: 19 residues. From germline, CDR1 is GEAIGNYY and CDR2 EKD. CDR3 sequence: CACDSLLGDTQEDTDNLIF. The CDR3 DNA follows: TGTGCCTGTGACTCACTACTGGGGGATACGCAAGAGGACACCGATAACCTCATCTTT.

This clone turned up a few times. This chain uses TRDV2 with TRDJ1; 7 bases fit TRDD3. CDR1 and CDR2 (germline): GEAIGNYY, EKD. The V gene end was trimmed by 1 base and the J gene end by 2 bases; junction bases not matched to a gene: 21. The CDR3 is 20 residues long. The CDR3 region is CACDTLGVTGDKMGTDKLIF. The CDR3 region has the DNA TGTGCCTGTGACACGTTGGGGGTTACCGGGGATAAAATGGGAACCGATAAACTCATCTTT.

By proportion, this clone is medium-sized. Within the sample, other DNA sequences also encode this same CDR3. The chain couples TRDV2 to TRDJ1; 9 bases line up with TRDD3. Germline V gene data show CDR1 as GEAIGNYY and CDR2 as EKD. This CDR3 region has 18 residues. The ends lost 1 base at V and 0 bases at J; junction bases unmatched: 11. The CDR3, as DNA: TGTGCCTGTGACACTGTACTGGGGGACACCTCGTACACCGATAAACTCATCTTT. Encoded protein: CACDTVLGDTSYTDKLIF.

This clone occurred a few times. TCRdb has a much larger clone's protein, which differs at residue 13 from the translation of this DNA, likely because of a read error; what is shown is the protein translated from the DNA. This chain connects TRDV2 to TRDJ1, with 10 bases aligning to TRDD3. This CDR3 contains 19 residues. The V gene's germline CDR1 is GEAIGNYY and CDR2 EKD. Trimming took 0 bases from V and 8 from J; bases not matched to a gene: 20. The DNA of the CDR3 is TGTGCCTGTGACACCGTGAGGACTGGGGGATTACCCCTGCAGGAGAAACTCATCTTT. Its translation: CACDTVRTGGLPLQEKLIF.

The V call is TRDV2, the J call TRDJ1, with 9 bases lining up with TRDD3. The V gene's germline CDR1 is GEAIGNYY and CDR2 EKD. CDR3 size: 16 residues. The ends lost 3 bases at V and 4 bases at J; junction bases unmatched: 11. The chain's CDR3 is CACDPLQGIRIDKLIF. CDR3 DNA sequence: TGTGCCTGTGACCCCCTACAGGGGATACGCATCGATAAACTCATCTTT.

This clone has just a few counts. DNA of the CDR3: TGTGCCTGTGACACCGTGGGGGGGACCGATAAACTCATCTTT. This codes for CACDTVGGTDKLIF. V is TRDV2 and J is TRDJ1, with D perhaps TRDD3 (6 bases). Germline CDR1 is GEAIGNYY and CDR2 is EKD. This CDR3 region has 14 residues. Trimming pared 0 bases from V and 2 bases from J, leaving 9 bases between.

A remark on this clone: A far more abundant clone sits one base away, making this likely a read error. V usage is TRDV2 and J usage is TRDJ1; perhaps TRDD2 as D (6 bases). This CDR3 has 18 residues. Per the germline V gene, CDR1 is GEAIGNYY and CDR2 is EKD. V was cut by 0 bases and J by 0 bases, with 19 bases left in between. CDR3 residues: CACDTILPVDINTDKLIF. In DNA form, the CDR3 reads TGTGCCTGTGACACCATCCTACCAGTAGATATCAACACCGATAAACTCATCTTT.

Details on this clone: A much larger clone lies one base from this, so it may be a read error. The chain joins TRDV2 to TRDJ1; 8 nucleotides match TRDD3. This CDR3 spans 17 amino acids. Germline V gene data show CDR1 as GEAIGNYY and CDR2 as EKD. With 4 bases clipped from V and 0 bases from J, the junction kept 12 bases outside the gene matches. The DNA for the CDR3 is TGTGCCTGTGAGACCGTCGAGCTGGGGGACTACACCGATAAACTCATCTTT. Protein product: CACETVELGDYTDKLIF.

This clone was picked up a small number of times. The chain is built from TRDV2 and TRDJ1; the D is unclear. The germline V and J ends were trimmed by 0 bases and 1 base, with 11 bases remaining between them. Germline V gene lookup returns CDR1 GEAIGNYY and CDR2 EKD. The CDR3 contains 15 residues. DNA for the CDR3: TGTGCCTGTGACACCGTCGGAGGGAGCACCGATAAACTCATCTTT. It codes for CACDTVGGSTDKLIF.

Relative to its sample, this clone is large (0.1 to 1%). V is TRDV2 and J is TRDJ1, with a possible D match to TRDD3 (5 bases). The length of the CDR3 is 19 residues. V lost 1 base and J 1 base, leaving 24 bases between the germline ends. Germline-derived CDR1 and CDR2 are GEAIGNYY and EKD. The CDR3 region has the DNA TGTGCCTGTGACACTTTGGAAGGCGGTGGGGACCCCCCCACCGATAAACTCATCTTT. It encodes CACDTLEGGGDPPTDKLIF.

There are a few counts of this clone. A far larger clone is off by one base, so a read error is likely. The genes are TRDV2 and TRDJ1, with D perhaps TRDD3 (6 bases). The germline gives CDR1 GEAIGNYY, CDR2 EKD. There are 18 residues in the CDR3. The CDR3 bases are TGTGCCTGTGGCACCGTGGATACACCGAATAAAAACACCGATAAACTCATCTTT. This encodes CACGTVDTPNKNTDKLIF.

This clone is classed as large. The chain uses TRDV2 and TRDJ1; TRDD3 might be the D (6 bases). The CDR3 totals 19 residues. Germline V lookup: CDR1 GEAIGNYY, CDR2 EKD. V was pared by 0 bases and J by 1 base, with 23 bases between. The CDR3 DNA sequence: TGTGCCTGTGACACCGTACGTGGACCTGGGGCCCTGGGCACCGATAAACTCATCTTT. Protein: CACDTVRGPGALGTDKLIF.

This clone was counted a few times. Its ends do not fully match the called genes, so a read error is possible. The gene calls are TRDV2 and TRDJ3, with a weak D call TRDD3 (5 bases). Germline V gene lookup returns CDR1 GEAIGNYY and CDR2 EKD. The CDR3 covers 21 residues. This chain's CDR3 is CARDTAGSRGPSSWDTRQTFF. The CDR3 DNA sequence: TGTGCCCGTGACACCGCGGGATCCCGTGGACCGAGCTCCTGGGACACCCGACAGACGTTTTTC.

This clone was found once. A read error is possible here, since a much larger clone lies one base away. V gene TRDV2 combines with J gene TRDJ1, with 10 nucleotides matching TRDD3. Germline V gives CDR1 GEAIGNYY, CDR2 EKD. The CDR3 has 14 residues. The V segment lost 4 bases and the J segment 3 bases; nucleotides outside the gene matches: 4. CDR3 DNA: TGTGCCTGTGAAATACTGGGGGATGCCGATAAACTCATCTTT. It specifies CACEILGDADKLIF.

This clone is medium-sized within its sample. The chain has TRDV2 and TRDJ1; 12 bases are a match to TRDD3. In germline, CDR1 is GEAIGNYY, CDR2 EKD. V shed 3 bases and J 2 bases; nucleotides not matched to a gene: 6. This CDR3 has 16 residues. CDR3 residues: CACDYLLGDTTDKLIF. CDR3 bases: TGTGCCTGTGACTACCTACTGGGGGATACTACCGATAAACTCATCTTT.

V and J are TRDV2 and TRDJ1; perhaps TRDD3 as D (5 bases). Germline V gene lookup returns CDR1 GEAIGNYY and CDR2 EKD. V dropped 1 base and J dropped 4 bases, with 21 bases sitting between them. The CDR3 extends over 17 amino acids. CDR3 protein: CACDTVGSSSRIDKLIF. Here the CDR3 DNA reads TGTGCCTGTGACACTGTGGGGTCCTCATCTAGGATCGATAAACTCATCTTT.

This clone was counted a few times. A much larger clone lies one base from this, so it may be a read error. The chain joins TRDV2 to TRDJ1; D is possibly TRDD2 (5 bases). Germline V gives CDR1 GEAIGNYY, CDR2 EKD. This CDR3 is 16 amino acids long. Trimming shortened V by 4 bases and J by 4 bases, and 21 bases separated the two germline ends. CDR3 nucleotides: TGTGCCTGTGATAAACTTCCCCCGGGCGTACACGATAAACTCATCTTT. This encodes CACDKLPPGVHDKLIF.

Remarks on this clone: A read error is likely here: a far larger clone is one base away. The chain joins TRDV1 to TRDJ2; no clear D gene. The germline CDR1 and CDR2 sequences are TSWWSYY and QGS. V was trimmed by 5 bases and J by 0 bases, leaving 28 bases between them. There are 21 residues in the CDR3. The CDR3, as DNA: TGTGCTCTTGGGTCCCCGAAAACCCTTACCCTGATCAAAGCTTTGACAGCACAACTCTTCTTT. Amino acid sequence: CALGSPKTLTLIKALTAQLFF.

This clone is termed medium-sized (0.01 to 0.1%). Here the CDR3 reads CACDTVNTGDHTDKLIF. CDR3 nucleotide sequence: TGTGCCTGTGACACCGTCAATACTGGGGATCACACCGATAAACTCATCTTT. The chain employs TRDV2 and TRDJ1; 7 nucleotides line up with TRDD3. Unmatched junction bases numbered 9, after V lost 0 bases and J lost 0 bases. Germline V gives CDR1 GEAIGNYY, CDR2 EKD. The CDR3 runs to 17 residues.